The 7 T cell receptor beta chains presented below share a single source sample, sequenced in a study of shared clonotypes between healthy human individuals. Repertoires were generated with immunoSEQ multiplex PCR, while TCRdb's copy carries only in-frame clones and drops some. In the table there are approximately 470,000 clones, around 73% of which are singletons. Sequenced: PBMCs. All receptors come from a woman in her thirties or forties in good health. Some clones in this sample may be carry-over from other donors' samples.

The chain links TRBV5-4 to TRBJ2-1; 11 positions match TRBD2. Germline-derived CDR1 and CDR2 are SGHNT and YYREEE (reference sequence). The CDR3 covers 15 residues. V was clipped by 4 bases and J by 10 bases; unmatched bases: 10. CDR3 residues: CASSILAGGPGEQFF. The CDR3 DNA follows: TGTGCCAGCAGCATCCTAGCGGGAGGCCCGGGGGAGCAGTTCTTC.

The V gene is TRBV6-6, the J gene TRBJ1-1, with D possibly matching TRBD1 (6 bases). The CDR3 length is 14 residues. V lost 6 bases to trimming and J lost 1 base, with 12 bases between them. CDR1 is MNHNY, CDR2 SVGAGI, per germline (reference sequence). In DNA, the CDR3 is TGTGCCAGCAGGAGGGGGTTTGGGAACACTGAAGCTTTCTTT. This codes for CASRRGFGNTEAFF.

Here the CDR3 DNA reads TGTGCCAGCAGTGGGGTGGGAGCCACTGAAGCTTTCTTT. It translates to CASSGVGATEAFF. The chain is built from TRBV6-1 and TRBJ1-1; D ambiguous. This CDR3 has 13 amino acids. Germline CDR1 reads MNHNS; CDR2 reads SASEGT. V lost 4 bases, J lost 4 bases, and 10 bases lay in between.

The DNA for the CDR3 is TGTGCCAGCAGTTACTCAGGCATTAACTATGGCTACACCTTC. Its protein is CASSYSGINYGYTF. The V and J genes are TRBV6-5 and TRBJ1-2; unclear D gene. Germline values: CDR1 MNHEY, CDR2 SVGAGI. V gave up 0 bases and J gave up 1 base, with 6 bases separating them. The CDR3 length is 14 residues.

In its sample, this clone was seen a few times. V and J are TRBV19 and TRBJ1-5; D remains unclear. Germline CDR1 LNHDA, CDR2 SQIVND (reference sequence). The V end was cut by 8 bases, the J end by 5 bases, with 19 bases between. This CDR3 is built from 15 residues. The CDR3 loop reads CASRKSAGVHQPQHF. The CDR3 bases are TGTGCCAGTCGTAAATCGGCCGGGGTTCATCAGCCCCAGCATTTT.

This chain links TRBV29-1 with TRBJ2-7; D ambiguous. The CDR3 spans 15 residues. The ends were cut back, 0 bases at V and 4 bases at J, with 16 bases in the middle. Germline assignment: CDR1 SQVTM and CDR2 ANQGSEA. For the CDR3, the DNA is TGCAGCGTTGAAGATAGACGGACGTGGGGTTACGAGCAGTACTTC. It is translated as CSVEDRRTWGYEQYF.

The genes are TRBV5-1 and TRBJ2-3, with 9 positions matching TRBD2. CDR3 length: 16 amino acids. Per germline, CDR1 SGHRS and CDR2 YFSETQ. Trimming removed 0 bases from V and 0 bases from J; junction bases left unmatched: 2. The chain's CDR3 is CASSLGLAGSTDTQYF. CDR3 bases: TGCGCCAGCAGCTTGGGGCTAGCGGGGAGCACAGATACGCAGTATTTT.